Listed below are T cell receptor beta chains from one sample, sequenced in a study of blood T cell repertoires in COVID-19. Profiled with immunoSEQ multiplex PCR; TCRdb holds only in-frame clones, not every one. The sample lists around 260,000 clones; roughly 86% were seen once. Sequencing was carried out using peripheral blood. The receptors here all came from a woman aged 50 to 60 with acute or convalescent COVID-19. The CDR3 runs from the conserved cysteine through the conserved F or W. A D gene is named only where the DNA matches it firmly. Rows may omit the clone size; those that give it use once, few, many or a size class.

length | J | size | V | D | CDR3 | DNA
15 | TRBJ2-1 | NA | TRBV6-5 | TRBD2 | CASSLLAGANNEQFF | TGTGCCAGCAGTTTATTAGCGGGAGCCAACAATGAGCAGTTCTTC
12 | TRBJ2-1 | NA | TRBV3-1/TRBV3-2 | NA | CASSLHYNEQFF | TGTGCCAGCAGCTTACATTACAATGAGCAGTTCTTC
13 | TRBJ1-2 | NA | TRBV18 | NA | CASSEDTNYGYTF | TGTGCCAGCTCAGAGGATACTAACTATGGCTACACCTTC
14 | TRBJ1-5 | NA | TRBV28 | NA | CASSFGRGDQPQHF | TGTGCCAGCAGTTTCGGGCGGGGGGATCAGCCCCAGCATTTT
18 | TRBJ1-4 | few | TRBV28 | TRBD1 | CASSLRRDSSLTWEKLFF | TGTGCCAGCAGTTTAAGACGGGACAGCTCTCTCACTTGGGAAAAACTGTTTTTT
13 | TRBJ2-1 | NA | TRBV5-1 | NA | CASSSSAYNEQFF | TGCGCCAGCAGCTCTAGCGCCTACAATGAGCAGTTCTTC
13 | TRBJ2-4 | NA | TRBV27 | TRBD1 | CASGQGSVNIQYF | TGTGCCAGCGGACAGGGTTCGGTGAACATTCAGTACTTC
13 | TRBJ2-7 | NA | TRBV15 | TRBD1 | CATSPRQGYEQYF | TGTGCCACCAGCCCAAGACAGGGGTACGAGCAGTACTTC
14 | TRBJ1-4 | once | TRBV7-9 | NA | CASRLQGTNEKLFF | TGTGCCAGCAGATTACAGGGAACTAATGAAAAACTGTTTTTT
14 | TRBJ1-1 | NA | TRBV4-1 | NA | CASSIGTPNTEAFF | TGCGCCAGCAGCATCGGGACACCGAACACTGAAGCTTTCTTT
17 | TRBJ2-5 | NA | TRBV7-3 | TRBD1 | CASSQRGAGGIQETQYF | TGTGCCAGCAGCCAAAGAGGGGCAGGGGGTATTCAAGAGACCCAGTACTTC
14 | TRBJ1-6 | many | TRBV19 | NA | CASSIQAYNSPLHF | TGTGCCAGTAGTATTCAGGCCTATAATTCACCCCTCCACTTT
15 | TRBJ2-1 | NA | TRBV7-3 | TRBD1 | CASSLSRTGYNEQFF | TGTGCCAGCAGCTTAAGTCGGACAGGCTACAATGAGCAGTTCTTC
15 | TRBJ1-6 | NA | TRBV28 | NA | CASSLRRSYNSPLHF | TGTGCCAGCAGTTTAAGGAGGTCCTATAATTCACCCCTCCACTTT
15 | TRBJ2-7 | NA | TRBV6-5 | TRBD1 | CASSYSGTGRYEQYF | TGTGCCAGCAGTTACTCCGGGACAGGGAGGTACGAGCAGTACTTC
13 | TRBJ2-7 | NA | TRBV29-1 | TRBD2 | CSVRLAGSYEQYF | TGCAGCGTTCGACTAGCGGGATCCTACGAGCAGTACTTC
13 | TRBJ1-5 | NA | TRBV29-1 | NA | CSVVESSNQPQHF | TGCAGCGTTGTAGAGAGTAGCAATCAGCCCCAGCATTTT
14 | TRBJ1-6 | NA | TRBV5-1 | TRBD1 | CASSSGTGGSPLHF | TGCGCCAGCAGCTCCGGGACAGGGGGGTCACCCCTCCACTTT
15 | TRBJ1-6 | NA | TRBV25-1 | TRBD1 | CASSEWTGGHSPLHF | TGTGCCAGCAGTGAATGGACAGGGGGTCATTCACCCCTCCACTTT
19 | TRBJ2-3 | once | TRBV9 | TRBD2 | CASSRHPGLAEGAKDTQYF | TGTGCCAGCAGCCGACACCCGGGACTAGCGGAAGGAGCCAAAGATACGCAGTATTTT
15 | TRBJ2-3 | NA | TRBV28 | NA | CASRPHGISTDTQYF | TGTGCCAGCAGGCCACACGGGATTAGCACAGATACGCAGTATTTT
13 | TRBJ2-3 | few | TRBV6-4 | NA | CASSEAGIDTQYF | TGTGCCAGCAGTGAGGCAGGGATAGATACGCAGTATTTT
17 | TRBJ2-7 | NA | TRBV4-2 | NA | CASSQDGLGGGPYEQYF | TGTGCCAGCAGCCAAGATGGGCTAGGAGGAGGGCCATACGAGCAGTACTTC
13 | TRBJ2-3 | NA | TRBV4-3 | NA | CASSPPDTDTQYF | TGCGCCAGCAGCCCCCCAGACACAGATACGCAGTATTTT
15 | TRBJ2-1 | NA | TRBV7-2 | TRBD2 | CASSPLGGRVYEQFF | TGTGCCAGCAGCCCCCTGGGCGGGAGAGTCTATGAGCAGTTCTTC
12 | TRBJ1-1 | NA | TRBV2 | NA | CAGLLSGNEAFF | TGTGCCGGCCTCCTGTCAGGGAATGAAGCTTTCTTT
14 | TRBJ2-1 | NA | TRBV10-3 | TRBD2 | CAISVAGAYNEQFF | TGTGCCATCAGTGTAGCGGGAGCCTACAATGAGCAGTTCTTC
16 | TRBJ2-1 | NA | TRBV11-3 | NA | CASSLGREYSYNEQFF | TGTGCCAGCAGCTTAGGTAGGGAGTACTCCTACAATGAGCAGTTCTTC
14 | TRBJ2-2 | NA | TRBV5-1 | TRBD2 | CASSLTSGGGELFF | TGCGCCAGCAGCTTGACTAGCGGTGGCGGGGAGCTGTTTTTT